This passage covers 9 T cell receptor beta chains from one sample sequenced in a study of shared clonotypes between healthy human individuals. Some clones are missing from TCRdb's copy, which holds only in-frame ones; the method was immunoSEQ multiplex PCR. The sample gives about 2.1 million clones, about 93% of which show up once; roughly 1.7% is in the top ten. The naive CD8 population came from CD45RO-negative cells selected for CCR7, without terminally differentiated effector memory CD45RA+ cells. Source material: naive CD8+ T cells from PBMCs. The receptor set was obtained from a man between 18 and 29 years old in good health. Some clones in this sample may be carry-over from other donors' samples.

This chain links TRBV19 with TRBJ2-7; 13 nucleotides agree with TRBD2. With 1 base clipped from V and 5 bases from J, the junction kept 5 bases outside the gene matches. This CDR3 region has 16 residues. In germline, CDR1 is LNHDA, CDR2 SQIVND (reference sequence). The CDR3 protein is CASSIGAGLAGNEQYF. In nucleotides, the CDR3 is TGTGCCAGTAGTATAGGAGCGGGACTAGCGGGAAACGAGCAGTACTTC.

This clone was picked up one time. The V gene is TRBV15, the J gene TRBJ2-7; D perhaps matches TRBD1 (5 bases). Germline V CDR1 and CDR2: LNHNV, YYDKDF (reference sequence). The CDR3 consists of 14 residues. V lost 2 bases and J 7 bases, leaving 15 bases between the germline ends. As DNA, the CDR3 is TGTGCCACCAGCAGACGCAGGGAATTAAGAGAGCAGTACTTC. Amino acid sequence: CATSRRRELREQYF.

As for this clone: Other DNA sequences in the sample encode the same CDR3. This chain uses TRBV19 with TRBJ1-1; D possibly corresponds to TRBD1 (5 bases). With 5 bases removed from V and 1 base from J, the gap between germline ends came to 8 bases. Germline V gene data show CDR1 as LNHDA and CDR2 as SQIVND (reference sequence). This CDR3 region has 13 residues. The CDR3 loop reads CASSLGGNTEAFF. The CDR3 DNA follows: TGTGCCAGTAGTTTGGGGGGGAACACTGAAGCTTTCTTT.

This clone was seen more than once but under ten times. The identical CDR3 is also encoded by other nucleotide sequences in the sample. The J gene is TRBJ2-1, the V gene TRBV7-3, with D maybe TRBD1 (6 bases). This CDR3 is 13 amino acids long. The V end was cut by 0 bases, the J end by 6 bases, with 6 bases between. Germline lookup yields CDR1 SGHTA and CDR2 FQGTGA. CDR3 amino acids: CASSLTGGNEQFF. CDR3 in DNA: TGTGCCAGCAGCTTAACAGGGGGCAATGAGCAGTTCTTC.

This chain links TRBV27 with TRBJ2-1, with 10 bases aligning to TRBD2. The CDR3 extends over 17 amino acids. J was trimmed by 4 bases and V by 0 bases; bases with no gene match: 6. Per germline, CDR1 MNHEY and CDR2 SMNVEV (reference sequence). The CDR3 bases are TGTGCCAGCAGTTTATCCCCCGGACTAGCGGAGTACAATGAGCAGTTCTTC. Protein sequence: CASSLSPGLAEYNEQFF.

V is TRBV4-1 and J is TRBJ2-7, with D possibly TRBD1 on 6 matching bases. This CDR3 has 13 residues. V gave up 3 bases and J gave up 1 base, with 7 bases separating them. Germline V CDR1 and CDR2: MGHRA, YSYEKL. In DNA, the CDR3 is TGCGCCAGCAGCCACGACAGGTCCTACGAGCAGTACTTC. It is translated as CASSHDRSYEQYF.

The chain employs TRBV28 and TRBJ2-3; no definite D call. V lost 3 bases and J 0 bases, leaving 16 bases between the germline ends. This CDR3 is built from 17 residues. Germline CDR1 is MDHEN and CDR2 is SYDVKM. The CDR3 region is CASSFPASGHSTDTQYF. DNA for the CDR3: TGTGCCAGCAGTTTTCCGGCGTCGGGCCACAGCACAGATACGCAGTATTTT.

J is TRBJ2-2 and V is TRBV11-2, with unresolved D. The CDR3 sequence is 15 residues long. Germline lookup yields CDR1 SGHAT and CDR2 FQNNGV. The V and J ends lost 5 bases and 2 bases respectively, with 12 bases between them. CDR3 in DNA: TGTGCCAGCAGCCCACCCGTGGGAAACACCGGGGAGCTGTTTTTT. Protein: CASSPPVGNTGELFF.

The chain is built from TRBV28 and TRBJ2-3; 10 positions agree with TRBD2. CDR3 length equals 17 residues. Unmatched junction bases numbered 10, after V lost 3 bases and J lost 4 bases. Germline V gene lookup returns CDR1 MDHEN and CDR2 SYDVKM. CDR3 protein: CASSFLALAGLADTQYF. In nucleotides, the CDR3 is TGTGCCAGCAGTTTTCTCGCACTAGCGGGACTGGCAGATACGCAGTATTTT. The whole variable domain, filled in from reference TRBV28 and TRBJ2-3, reads DVKVTQSSRYLVKRTGEKVFLECVQDMDHENMFWYRQDPGLGLRLIYFSYDVKMKEKGDIPEGYSVSREKKERFSLILESASTNQTSMYLCASSFLALAGLADTQYFGPGTRLTVL.